One sample yielded the 6 T cell receptor beta chains listed below, sequenced in a study of T-cell reconstitution after alpha-beta-depleted transplantation in children. As it was prepared, the TCRbeta library received unique molecular identifiers. TCRdb analysed the PCR reads with MiXCR anew, one entry per CDR3 protein. The table shows approximately 490,000 distinct CDR3 sequences, with more than 9% occurring only once. The sample was PBMCs, taken before TCRalphabeta/CD19-depleted stem cell transplant. The origin of the receptors is a child aged 2-15 years with inherited bone marrow failure, due to receive a stem cell transplant.

This clonotype has only a few counts. The chain has TRBV27 and TRBJ1-5, with D perhaps TRBD1 (5 bases). This CDR3 comprises 14 residues. Germline V gene data show CDR1 as MNHEY and CDR2 as SMNVEV (reference sequence). Trimming cost V 4 bases and J 6 bases, with 13 bases left between them. The chain's CDR3 is CASSYQGVIQPQHF. Written as DNA, the CDR3 is TGTGCCAGCAGTTACCAGGGCGTGATTCAGCCCCAGCATTTT.

This clonotype showed up just a few times. The chain links TRBV30 to TRBJ2-3, with 11 bases fitting TRBD2. This CDR3 spans 17 amino acids. Germline V CDR1 and CDR2: GTSNPN, SVGIG (reference sequence). J lost 2 bases, V lost 3 bases, and 10 bases had no gene match. The CDR3 DNA reads TGTGCCTGGAGCCCACCGGGACTAGCGGCCTCCACAGATACGCAGTATTTT. It is translated as CAWSPPGLAASTDTQYF. The variable domain in full, completed from reference TRBV30 and TRBJ2-3, reads SQTIHQWPATLVQPVGSPLSLECTVEGTSNPNLYWYRQAAGRGLQLLFYSVGIGQISSEVPQNLSASRPQDRQFILSSKKLLLSDSGFYLCAWSPPGLAASTDTQYFGPGTRLTVL.

This clonotype occurred many times. V and J are TRBV4-1 and TRBJ2-1; D is unclear. The CDR3 runs 13 residues. Germline V gene lookup returns CDR1 MGHRA and CDR2 YSYEKL. The V end lost 6 bases, the J end lost 4 bases, and 10 bases lay between the germline ends. The CDR3 coding sequence is TGCGCCAGCAGGCGTACTGTTTACAATGAGCAGTTCTTC. As protein: CASRRTVYNEQFF.

At least ten counts were recorded for this clonotype. This rearrangement joins TRBV27 to TRBJ2-5, with 7 bases identical to TRBD2. This CDR3 spans 15 amino acids. With V trimmed by 1 base and J by 6 bases, 8 bases remained unmatched. Germline V lookup: CDR1 MNHEY, CDR2 SMNVEV (reference sequence). The CDR3 bases are TGTGCCAGCAGTTTATACGGCGGGAGATCAAAGACCCAGTACTTC. The encoded protein is CASSLYGGRSKTQYF.

This clonotype has at least ten counts. The chain is built from TRBV20-1 and TRBJ1-2, with D possibly matching TRBD1 (6 bases). This CDR3 has 14 residues. Germline V gene lookup returns CDR1 DFQATT and CDR2 SNEGSKA (reference sequence). The V end lost 3 bases, the J end lost 6 bases, and 17 bases lay between the germline ends. The CDR3 region is CSARKGGMADGYTF. The CDR3 DNA is TGCAGTGCTAGGAAAGGGGGGATGGCTGATGGCTACACCTTC.

This clonotype was found many times. V gene TRBV4-3 combines with J gene TRBJ2-1, with TRBD2 identical over 12 bases. From germline, CDR1 is LGHNA and CDR2 YSLEER. J lost 2 bases, V lost 1 base, and 0 bases had no gene match. CDR3 length: 16 residues. CDR3 residues: CASSQGTSGAYNEQFF. CDR3 in DNA: TGCGCCAGCAGCCAAGGGACTAGCGGGGCCTACAATGAGCAGTTCTTC.